These 7 T cell receptor beta chains were sequenced from one sample in a study of blood T cell repertoires in COVID-19 (TCRdb year 2020). Library construction relied on the immunoSEQ multiplex PCR assay. The immuneACCESS repertoire file appears here via TCRdb, limited to in-frame rearrangements. These files lack a portion of the clones; in checked studies, under half of the deficit traces to unresolved V genes, and the cause of the others is not known. The sample table contains fewer than 200,000 clones; only one count was recorded for 86% of them. Of the sample, roughly 25% falls within the top ten clones. The sequenced material came from PBMCs or T cells enriched from blood (not recorded which). These TCRs come from a woman aged 35 to 49 in a cohort exposed to, infected with or recovered from COVID-19 (not recorded which).

This clone was seen a few times. The genes are TRBV27 and TRBJ1-6, with 8 positions matching TRBD1. In germline, CDR1 is MNHEY, CDR2 SMNVEV (reference sequence). V gave up 2 bases and J gave up 7 bases; unmatched junction bases: 4. There are 15 residues in the CDR3. This CDR3 is CASSLTGTGNSPLHF. The CDR3 region has the DNA TGTGCCAGCAGTTTAACAGGGACAGGAAATTCACCCCTCCACTTT.

This clone was detected a few times. The genes are TRBV10-3 and TRBJ1-1, with D possibly being TRBD1 (6 bases). Between the trimmed V and J ends, which lost 6 bases and 1 base, there was a span of 9 bases. The germline V gene encodes CDR1 ENHRY and CDR2 SYGVKD. The CDR3 runs 13 residues. Written as DNA, the CDR3 is TGTGCCATCAGAGGACAGAGGAACACTGAAGCTTTCTTT. Amino acid sequence: CAIRGQRNTEAFF.

The chain couples TRBV21-1 to TRBJ1-3; TRBD1 is the table's D call, not checked against the DNA. TRBV21-1 is given as a pseudogene. The CDR3 runs 19 residues. For the CDR3, the DNA is TGTGCCAGCAGCCAAAAGTACCCCCCCCCAGGGGTATCGGGAAACACCATATATTTT. It translates to CASSQKYPPPGVSGNTIYF.

The chain has TRBV6-2 or TRBV6-3 and TRBJ2-7; 7 positions agree with TRBD2. V shed 0 bases, J shed 2 bases, and the junction held 7 bases outside the gene matches. Germline CDR1 MNHEY, CDR2 SVGEGT. This CDR3 has 16 amino acids. CDR3 nucleotide sequence: TGTGCCAGCAGTTACTCGAGACCTGGGACTACCTACGAGCAGTACTTC. As protein: CASSYSRPGTTYEQYF.

The chain uses TRBV5-1 and TRBJ1-1; no definite D call. Germline CDR1 SGHRS, CDR2 YFSETQ. V was pared by 4 bases and J by 0 bases, with 13 bases between. This CDR3 is 15 amino acids long. Here the CDR3 DNA reads TGCGCCAGCAGCATATCGGGATATTTGAACACTGAAGCTTTCTTT. Translation gives CASSISGYLNTEAFF.

This rearrangement joins TRBV13 to TRBJ2-3, with D perhaps matching TRBD2 (6 bases). The CDR3 extends over 14 amino acids. Per the germline V gene, CDR1 is PRHDT and CDR2 is FYEKMQ (reference sequence). V was pared by 5 bases and J by 1 base, with 10 bases between. CDR3 in amino acids: CASSPASGTDTQYF. The DNA of the CDR3 is TGTGCCAGCAGCCCAGCTAGCGGCACAGATACGCAGTATTTT.

This sequence joins TRBV12-3 or TRBV12-4 and TRBJ2-1; 10 nucleotides agree with TRBD1. The CDR3 sequence is 13 residues long. With 6 bases clipped from V and 7 bases from J, the junction kept 3 bases outside the gene matches. The CDR3 DNA reads TGTGCCAGCAGGCCGGGACAGGGGAATGAGCAGTTCTTC. Its translation: CASRPGQGNEQFF.